The rows below give T cell receptor beta chains drawn from one sample of a study of T cells in Graves' hyperthyroidism and ophthalmopathy. TCRdb used MiXCR to reprocess the multiplex PCR reads, holding one entry per CDR3 protein. The sample has about 420,000 distinct CDR3 sequences, 15% to 18% seen once; the top ten hold roughly 7.4%. Specimen: blood. The origin of the receptors is a woman between 18 and 30 years old with Graves' hyperthyroidism. The CDR3 runs from the conserved cysteine through the conserved F or W. D genes are given only for firm matches. Rows give clone size only sometimes, using once, few, many, or a class for an expanded clone.

>TRBD2|TRBJ2-7|many|TRBV27
CASSLESGDSYEQYF
TGTGCCAGCAGTTTAGAAAGCGGGGACTCCTACGAGCAGTACTTC
>TRBD1|TRBJ2-1|-|TRBV12-3/TRBV12-4
CASSPPARDRDNDEQFF
TGTGCCAGCAGTCCCCCCGCCCGGGACAGGGATAATGATGAGCAGTTCTTC
>-|TRBJ2-1|few|TRBV12-3/TRBV12-4
CASIGLYNEQFF
TGTGCCAGCATAGGCCTCTACAATGAGCAGTTCTTC
>TRBD1|TRBJ2-5|few|TRBV7-3
CASSYSSGTGGLETQYF
TGTGCCAGCAGCTACTCCTCCGGGACAGGGGGCTTAGAGACCCAGTACTTC
>-|TRBJ1-1|-|TRBV5-1
CASSRTNLNTEAFF
TGCGCCAGCAGCCGTACAAACTTAAACACTGAAGCTTTCTTT
>TRBD1|TRBJ1-6|many|TRBV2
CASTGQGNYSPLHF
TGTGCCAGCACTGGACAGGGGAATTATTCACCCCTCCACTTT
>TRBD1|TRBJ1-2|-|TRBV12-3/TRBV12-4
CASSLGTGRGSYTF
TGTGCCAGCAGCTTAGGGACAGGGCGAGGAAGCTACACCTTC
>-|TRBJ1-2|many|TRBV29-1
CSVAGNYGYTF
TGCAGCGTTGCAGGGAACTATGGCTACACCTTC
>-|TRBJ1-1|-|TRBV20-1
CSAGRSSQANTEAFF
TGCAGTGCTGGACGCTCTTCACAGGCGAACACTGAAGCTTTCTTT
>TRBD1|TRBJ1-1|many|TRBV2
CASIMDREYAEAFF
TGTGCCAGCATTATGGACAGGGAGTATGCTGAAGCTTTCTTT